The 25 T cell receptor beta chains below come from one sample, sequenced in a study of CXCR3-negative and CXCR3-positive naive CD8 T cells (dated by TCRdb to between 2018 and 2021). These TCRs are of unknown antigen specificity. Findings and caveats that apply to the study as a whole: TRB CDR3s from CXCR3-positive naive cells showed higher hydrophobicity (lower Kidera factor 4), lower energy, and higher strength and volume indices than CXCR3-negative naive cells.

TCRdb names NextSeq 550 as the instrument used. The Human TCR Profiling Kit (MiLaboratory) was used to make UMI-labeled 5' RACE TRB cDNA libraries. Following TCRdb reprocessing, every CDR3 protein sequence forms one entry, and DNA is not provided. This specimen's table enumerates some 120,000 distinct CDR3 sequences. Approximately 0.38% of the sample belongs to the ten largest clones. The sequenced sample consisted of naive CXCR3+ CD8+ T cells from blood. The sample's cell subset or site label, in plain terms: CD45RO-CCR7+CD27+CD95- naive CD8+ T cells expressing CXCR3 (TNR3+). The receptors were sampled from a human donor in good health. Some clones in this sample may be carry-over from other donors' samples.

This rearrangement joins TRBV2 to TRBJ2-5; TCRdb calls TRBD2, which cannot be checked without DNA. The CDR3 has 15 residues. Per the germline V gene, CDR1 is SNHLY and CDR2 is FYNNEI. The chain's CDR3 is CASNTNRLGEETQYF.

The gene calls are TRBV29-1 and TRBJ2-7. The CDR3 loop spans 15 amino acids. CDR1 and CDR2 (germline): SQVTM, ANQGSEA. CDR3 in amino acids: CSVEEAGTTSYEQYF.

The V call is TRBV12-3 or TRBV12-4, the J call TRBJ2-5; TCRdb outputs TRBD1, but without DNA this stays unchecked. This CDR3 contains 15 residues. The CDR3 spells CASSSPDRAHETQYF.

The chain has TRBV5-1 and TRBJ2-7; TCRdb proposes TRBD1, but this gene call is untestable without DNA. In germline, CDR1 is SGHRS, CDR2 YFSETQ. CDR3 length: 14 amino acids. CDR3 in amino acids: CASSLVPGDYEQYF.

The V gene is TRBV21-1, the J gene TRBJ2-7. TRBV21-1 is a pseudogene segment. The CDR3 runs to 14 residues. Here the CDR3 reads CASTLDEPSYERYF.

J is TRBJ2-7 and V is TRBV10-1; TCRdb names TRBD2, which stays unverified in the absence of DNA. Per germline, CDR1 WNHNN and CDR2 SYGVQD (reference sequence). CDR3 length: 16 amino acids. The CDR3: CASSEGIAGGTYEQYF.

The CDR3 protein is CASSQEDEVGLAGVRIYEQYF. The V call is TRBV14, the J call TRBJ2-7; as DNA is missing, the TRBD2 call by TCRdb cannot be tested. This CDR3 is 21 amino acids long. Looked up from germline, CDR1 is SGHDN and CDR2 is FVKESK. Complete variable domain (other parts from reference TRBV14 and TRBJ2-7): EAGVTQFPSHSVIEKGQTVTLRCDPISGHDNLYWYRRVMGKEIKFLLHFVKESKQDESGMPNNRFLAERTGGTYSTLKVQPAELEDSGVYFCASSQEDEVGLAGVRIYEQYFGPGTRLTVT.

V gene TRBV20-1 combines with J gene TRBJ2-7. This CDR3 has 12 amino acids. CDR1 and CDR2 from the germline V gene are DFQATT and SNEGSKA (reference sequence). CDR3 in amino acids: CSAREGSYEQYF.

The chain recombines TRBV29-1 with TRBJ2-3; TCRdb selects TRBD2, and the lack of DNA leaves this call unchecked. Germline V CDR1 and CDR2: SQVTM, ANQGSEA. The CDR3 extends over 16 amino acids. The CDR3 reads CSVGGGNDISTDTQYF.

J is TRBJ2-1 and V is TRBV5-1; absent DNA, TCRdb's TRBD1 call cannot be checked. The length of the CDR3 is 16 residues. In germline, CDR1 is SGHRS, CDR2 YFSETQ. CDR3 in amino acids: CASSLGDRGFYNEQFF.

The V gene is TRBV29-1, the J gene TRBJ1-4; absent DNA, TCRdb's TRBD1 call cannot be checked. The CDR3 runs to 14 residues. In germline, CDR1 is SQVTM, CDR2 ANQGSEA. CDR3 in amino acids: CSVVGRTGDEKLFF. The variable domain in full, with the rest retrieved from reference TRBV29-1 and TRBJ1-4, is SAVISQKPSRDICQRGTSLTIQCQVDSQVTMMFWYRQQPGQSLTLIATANQGSEATYESGFVIDKFPISRPNLTFSTLTVSNMSPEDSSIYLCSVVGRTGDEKLFFGSGTQLSVL.

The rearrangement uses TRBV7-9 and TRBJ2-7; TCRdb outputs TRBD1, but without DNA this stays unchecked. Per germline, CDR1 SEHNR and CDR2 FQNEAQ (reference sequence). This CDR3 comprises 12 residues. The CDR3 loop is CASSAQGNEQYF.

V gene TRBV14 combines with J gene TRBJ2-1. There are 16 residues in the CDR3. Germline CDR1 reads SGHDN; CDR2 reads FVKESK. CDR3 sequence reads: CASSQDPGGSSGEQFF.

CDR3 region: CASSSAGGLEELFF. The chain is built from TRBV6-6 and TRBJ2-2; the D call of TRBD2 rests on TCRdb alone, since no DNA is present to check it. Germline CDR1 is MNHNY and CDR2 is SVGAGI (reference sequence). The CDR3 runs to 14 residues.

The CDR3 loop reads CASSYETFPYEQYF. The gene calls are TRBV6-6 and TRBJ2-7. This CDR3 has 14 residues. Germline-derived CDR1 and CDR2 are MNHNY and SVGAGI (reference sequence).

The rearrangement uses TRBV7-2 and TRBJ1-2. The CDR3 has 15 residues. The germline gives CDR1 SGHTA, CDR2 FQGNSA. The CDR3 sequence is CASSADLQGGYGYTF.

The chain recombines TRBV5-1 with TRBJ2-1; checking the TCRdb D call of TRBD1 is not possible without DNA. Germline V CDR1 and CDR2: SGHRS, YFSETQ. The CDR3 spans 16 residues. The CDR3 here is CASSWGGRGSYNEQFF.

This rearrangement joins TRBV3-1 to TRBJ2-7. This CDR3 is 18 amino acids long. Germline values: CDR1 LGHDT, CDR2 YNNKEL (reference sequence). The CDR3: CASSQDKYSWGATYEQYF.

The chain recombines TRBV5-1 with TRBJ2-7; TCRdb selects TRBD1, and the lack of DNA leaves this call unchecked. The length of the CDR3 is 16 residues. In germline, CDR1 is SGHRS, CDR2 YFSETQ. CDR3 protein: CASSQASGVDSYEQYF.

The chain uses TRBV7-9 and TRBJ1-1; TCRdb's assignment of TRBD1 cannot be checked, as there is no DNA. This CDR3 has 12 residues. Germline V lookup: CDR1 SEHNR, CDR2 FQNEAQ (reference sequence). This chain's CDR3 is CASSPGQLEAFF.

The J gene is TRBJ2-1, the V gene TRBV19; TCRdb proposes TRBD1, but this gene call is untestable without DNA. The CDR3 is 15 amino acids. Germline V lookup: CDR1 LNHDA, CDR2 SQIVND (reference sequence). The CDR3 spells CASSPTGGGYNEQFF.

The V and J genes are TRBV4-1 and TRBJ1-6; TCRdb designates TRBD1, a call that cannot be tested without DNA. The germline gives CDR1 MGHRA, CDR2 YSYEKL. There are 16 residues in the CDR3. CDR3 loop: CASSQEDSVYNSPLHF.

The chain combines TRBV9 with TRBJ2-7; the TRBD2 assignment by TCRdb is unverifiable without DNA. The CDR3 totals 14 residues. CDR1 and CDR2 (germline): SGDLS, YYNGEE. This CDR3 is CASSPGLDSYEQYF.

CDR3 protein: CASSYEGYEQYF. V usage is TRBV6-5 and J usage is TRBJ2-7; as DNA is missing, the TRBD1 call by TCRdb cannot be tested. Per the germline V gene, CDR1 is MNHEY and CDR2 is SVGAGI. CDR3 size: 12 residues.

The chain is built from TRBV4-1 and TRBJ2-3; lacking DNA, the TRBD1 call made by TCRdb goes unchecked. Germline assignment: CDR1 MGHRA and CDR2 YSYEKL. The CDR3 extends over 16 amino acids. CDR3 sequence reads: CASSHPAQGIKDTQYF.